This T cell receptor beta chain was captured by sequencing in a study of blood T cell repertoires in COVID-19. Study-level information: The United States, Italy and Spain supplied acute and convalescent COVID-19 samples. Sources were T cells, B-cell-depleted T cells, or PBMCs; the material itself was cDNA or gDNA.

CDR1 is SGHRS, CDR2 YFSETQ, per germline. Trimming at V came to 2 bases and at J to 10 bases, leaving 13 bases not matched to a gene. CDR3 length: 15 residues. In the original analysis: Amplification from reference gene primers served as the basis for estimated nucleated cell counts. Measured with immunoSEQ multiplex PCR; TCRdb has only the in-frame clones, and not every one. The DNA was the basis for D and trimming; V, J and clone size are from that table. The sample gives approximately 69,000 clones, roughly 79% of which show up once; roughly 20% is in the top ten. Sequenced material: peripheral blood. The gene calls are TRBV5-1 and TRBJ1-2, with 8 bases identical to TRBD1. The TCR sequence derives from a woman between 65 and 79 years old with acute or convalescent COVID-19. CDR3 region: CASSFSPQDREVYTF. The CDR3 DNA sequence: TGCGCCAGCAGCTTCAGTCCCCAGGACAGGGAGGTCTACACCTTC. Based on the CDR3 plus reference TRBV5-1 and TRBJ1-2, the full variable domain is KAGVTQTPRYLIKTRGQQVTLSCSPISGHRSVSWYQQTPGQGLQFLFEYFSETQRNKGNFPGRFSGRQFSNSRSEMNVSTLELGDSALYLCASSFSPQDREVYTFGSGTRLTVV.